This T cell receptor (beta chain) derives from a study of T cell responses to AZD1222 COVID-19 vaccine. In this sample, this clone turned up a few times. Germline assignment: CDR1 SQVTM and CDR2 ANQGSEA. The CDR3 consists of 14 residues. Trimming cost V 7 bases and J 0 bases, with 12 bases left between them. The protocol was immunoSEQ multiplex PCR, while the TCRdb copy is restricted to in-frame clones and leaves out a portion. The table includes roughly 150,000 clones, approximately 84% detected once. Sample: peripheral blood, taken on day 0 of AZD1222 vaccination. The origin of this receptor is an adult in good health. The chain links TRBV29-1 to TRBJ1-4, with D unclear. Written as DNA, the CDR3 is TGCAGCGCTGGGATGTCCCCAACTAATGAAAAACTGTTTTTT. Translation: CSAGMSPTNEKLFF. The variable domain in full, with the rest retrieved from reference TRBV29-1 and TRBJ1-4, is SAVISQKPSRDICQRGTSLTIQCQVDSQVTMMFWYRQQPGQSLTLIATANQGSEATYESGFVIDKFPISRPNLTFSTLTVSNMSPEDSSIYLCSAGMSPTNEKLFFGSGTQLSVL.